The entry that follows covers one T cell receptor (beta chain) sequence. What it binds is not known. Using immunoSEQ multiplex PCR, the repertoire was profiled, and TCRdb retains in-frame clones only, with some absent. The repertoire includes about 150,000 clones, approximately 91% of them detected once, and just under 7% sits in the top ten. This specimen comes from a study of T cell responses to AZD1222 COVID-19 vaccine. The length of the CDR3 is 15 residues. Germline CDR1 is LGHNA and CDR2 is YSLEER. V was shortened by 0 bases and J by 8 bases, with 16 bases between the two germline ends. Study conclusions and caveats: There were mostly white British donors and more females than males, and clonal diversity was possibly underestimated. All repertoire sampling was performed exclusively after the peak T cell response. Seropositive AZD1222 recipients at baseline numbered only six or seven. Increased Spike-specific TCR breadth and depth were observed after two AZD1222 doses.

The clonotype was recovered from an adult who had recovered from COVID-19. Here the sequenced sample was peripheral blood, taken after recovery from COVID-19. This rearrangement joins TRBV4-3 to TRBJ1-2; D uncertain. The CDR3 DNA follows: TGCGCCAGCAGCCAAGATGAACAGCCAGGAACCGGCTACACCTTC. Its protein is CASSQDEQPGTGYTF.